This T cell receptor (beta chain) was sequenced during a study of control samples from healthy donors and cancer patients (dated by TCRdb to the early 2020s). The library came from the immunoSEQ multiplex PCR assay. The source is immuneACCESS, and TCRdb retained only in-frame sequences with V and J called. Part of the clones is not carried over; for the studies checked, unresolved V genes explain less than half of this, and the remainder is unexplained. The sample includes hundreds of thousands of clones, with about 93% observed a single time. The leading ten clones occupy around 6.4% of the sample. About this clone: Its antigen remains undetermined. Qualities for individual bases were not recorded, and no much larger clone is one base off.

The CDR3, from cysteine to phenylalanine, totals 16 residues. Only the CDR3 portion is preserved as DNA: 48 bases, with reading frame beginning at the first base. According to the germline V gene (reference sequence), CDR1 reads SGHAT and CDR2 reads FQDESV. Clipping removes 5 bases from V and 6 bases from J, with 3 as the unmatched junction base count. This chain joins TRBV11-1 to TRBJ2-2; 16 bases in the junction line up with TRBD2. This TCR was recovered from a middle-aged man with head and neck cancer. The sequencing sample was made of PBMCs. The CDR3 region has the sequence CASSIGTSGRAGELFF. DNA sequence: TGTGCCAGCAGCATAGGGACTAGCGGGAGGGCCGGGGAGCTGTTTTTT.